This T cell receptor beta chain was documented in a study of shared clonotypes between healthy human individuals. This clone was observed once. Its antigen is not known. Memory CD4+ cells were the fraction left after CD45RA+ naive selection. Splitting of each subset's genomic DNA was done evenly across several immunoSEQ plates. Clones were read by immunoSEQ multiplex PCR, and TCRdb kept only the in-frame ones, dropping some. The data hold 2.5 million or so clones, with around 90% observed a single time. Study-wide points: Relative to their counterparts shared across all four donors, non-shared clonotypes exhibited diminished generation probabilities. Naive subsets tended to show greater estimated richness than memory subsets.

The ends were cut back, 9 bases at V and 8 bases at J, with 16 bases in the middle. The CDR3 consists of 12 residues. In germline, CDR1 is MNHNS, CDR2 SASEGT. The TCR originated in a young man in good health. The chain employs TRBV6-1 and TRBJ1-1; perhaps TRBD1 as D (6 bases). The sequencing sample was made of naive CD4+ T cells sorted from blood. Subset meaning: CD45RA+ positively selected. CDR3 coding DNA: TGTGCCAGTCAGACAGGATCTAGAGAAGCTTTCTTT. The encoded protein is CASQTGSREAFF.